Each of the 20 T cell receptor beta chains below was sequenced from the same sample in a study of cytomegalovirus exposure and HLA in healthy donors. The PCR employed 60 Vbeta primers together with 13 Jbeta primers. The data were produced by immunoSEQ multiplex PCR, yet TCRdb's version contains in-frame clones alone and is incomplete. The sample lists over 200,000 clones, almost 80% occurring once. The sample taken for sequencing was PBMCs. The receptors were gathered from a male donor in good health and CMV-seronegative.

The V gene is TRBV29-1, the J gene TRBJ2-2; the match to TRBD1 covers 11 bases. This CDR3 comprises 13 residues. V lost 6 bases to trimming and J lost 4 bases; unmatched junction nucleotides: 1. Germline values: CDR1 SQVTM, CDR2 ANQGSEA. CDR3 sequence (DNA): TGCAGCGTAGGGACAGGGGGCACCGGGGAGCTGTTTTTT. This translates into CSVGTGGTGELFF.

A single count supports this clone. Other DNA sequences from this sample encode an identical CDR3 as well. The rearrangement uses TRBV6-5 and TRBJ1-2; 9 bases map to TRBD1. The CDR3 has 14 residues. Looked up from germline, CDR1 is MNHEY and CDR2 is SVGAGI. Losses at the gene ends were 0 bases for V and 6 bases for J; bases not matched to a gene: 2. The CDR3 here is CASSYSGQGNGYTF. CDR3 DNA: TGTGCCAGCAGTTACTCTGGACAGGGGAATGGCTACACCTTC.

The chain carries TRBV5-8 and TRBJ1-6; possible D gene TRBD1, 5 bases. The CDR3 spans 15 residues. V was cut by 3 bases and J by 9 bases, with 16 bases left in between. Germline CDR1 reads SGHTS; CDR2 reads YDEGEE. The DNA of the CDR3 is TGTGCCAGCAGCTGGGGTTTTACAGGCCCTTCACCCCTCCACTTT. It encodes CASSWGFTGPSPLHF.

The chain combines TRBV19 with TRBJ1-6, with 7 bases that match TRBD1. With V trimmed by 5 bases and J by 4 bases, 11 bases remained unmatched. CDR3 length equals 17 residues. Germline V gives CDR1 LNHDA, CDR2 SQIVND (reference sequence). CDR3 sequence reads: CASSERGQITYNSPLHF. The CDR3 region has the DNA TGTGCCAGTAGTGAACGGGGACAGATCACTTATAATTCACCCCTCCACTTT.

The gene calls are TRBV5-1 and TRBJ1-1, with TRBD1 matching over 7 bases. Unmatched junction bases numbered 1, after V lost 4 bases and J lost 1 base. CDR1 is SGHRS, CDR2 YFSETQ, per germline. CDR3 length equals 13 residues. This chain's CDR3 is CASSPGGNTEAFF. As DNA, the CDR3 is TGCGCCAGCAGCCCAGGGGGGAACACTGAAGCTTTCTTT.

The chain combines TRBV19 with TRBJ1-6; D unresolved. The V end lost 5 bases, the J end lost 8 bases, and 16 bases lay between the germline ends. CDR1 and CDR2 from the germline V gene are LNHDA and SQIVND (reference sequence). CDR3 length equals 15 residues. CDR3 sequence (DNA): TGTGCCAGTAGTGAGCACAGCGGGCTAGATTCACCCCTCCACTTT. Amino acid sequence: CASSEHSGLDSPLHF.

The V gene is TRBV28, the J gene TRBJ1-2; maybe TRBD1 (6 bases). Germline CDR1 MDHEN, CDR2 SYDVKM. The CDR3 contains 12 residues. Trimming shortened V by 8 bases and J by 4 bases, and 11 bases separated the two germline ends. CDR3 nucleotide sequence: TGTGCCAGCGGCGGGGGCGCCTATGGCTACACCTTC. Translated, it gives CASGGGAYGYTF.

This clone was seen only once. The chain is built from TRBV5-6 and TRBJ2-7; 7 bases align to TRBD1. The trim removed 7 bases at V and 5 bases at J, leaving 12 bases unmatched. The CDR3 runs 14 residues. The germline V gene encodes CDR1 SGHDT and CDR2 YYEEEE. CDR3 sequence (DNA): TGTGCCAGCTCCCCACAGGGGCTATCCGACGAGCAGTACTTC. Its protein is CASSPQGLSDEQYF.

This clone has just one count. The genes are TRBV13 and TRBJ2-1, with D possibly TRBD2 on 5 matching bases. The CDR3 covers 17 residues. V was clipped by 5 bases and J by 3 bases, with 20 bases between them. The V gene's germline CDR1 is PRHDT and CDR2 FYEKMQ (reference sequence). CDR3 coding DNA: TGTGCCAGCAGCCATAACCCCACTCGGGATCTCTACAATGAGCAGTTCTTC. Amino acids: CASSHNPTRDLYNEQFF. Full variable domain (outside the CDR3, taken from reference TRBV13 and TRBJ2-1): AAGVIQSPRHLIKEKRETATLKCYPIPRHDTVYWYQQGPGQDPQFLISFYEKMQSDKGSIPDRFSAQQFSDYHSELNMSSLELGDSALYFCASSHNPTRDLYNEQFFGPGTRLTVL.

A single count supports this clone. CDR3 region: CASSRRDVPYEQYF. DNA of the CDR3: TGTGCCAGTTCTAGGCGGGACGTTCCCTACGAGCAGTACTTC. This chain uses TRBV19 with TRBJ2-5; D may be TRBD2 (6 bases). The J call is uncertain, as TRBJ2-7 better fits the DNA end. The CDR3 has 14 amino acids. The germline CDR1 and CDR2 sequences are LNHDA and SQIVND (reference sequence).

The chain recombines TRBV27 with TRBJ2-6; unclear D gene. The V gene's germline CDR1 is MNHEY and CDR2 SMNVEV (reference sequence). This CDR3 spans 16 amino acids. Between the trimmed V and J ends, which lost 6 bases and 0 bases, there was a span of 12 bases. The CDR3 region is CASSPLTVSGANVLTF. The CDR3 bases are TGTGCCAGCAGCCCCTTGACTGTCTCTGGGGCCAACGTCCTGACTTTC.

This clone was recorded a few times. The chain is built from TRBV28 and TRBJ2-6; the match to TRBD2 covers 8 bases. Germline V gives CDR1 MDHEN, CDR2 SYDVKM. Trimming at V came to 6 bases and at J to 2 bases, leaving 3 bases not matched to a gene. CDR3 size: 15 residues. CDR3 region: CASSPGGAGANVLTF. The CDR3 DNA reads as TGTGCCAGCAGCCCGGGAGGGGCTGGGGCCAACGTCCTGACTTTC.

V gene TRBV4-3 combines with J gene TRBJ1-1; D is uncertain. Germline CDR1 is LGHNA and CDR2 is YSLEER. The CDR3 spans 15 residues. Trimming left V 2 bases short and J 1 base short, with 11 bases between. The CDR3 nucleotides are TGCGCCAGCAGCCAAACTTTCGGCGGGAACACTGAAGCTTTCTTT. It specifies CASSQTFGGNTEAFF.

The chain joins TRBV18 to TRBJ1-2, with D possibly being TRBD1 (6 bases). This CDR3 comprises 15 residues. Germline CDR1 KGHSH, CDR2 LQKENI. Trimming removed 4 bases from V and 3 bases from J, with 15 bases in between. CDR3 sequence (DNA): TGTGCCAGCTCACTGGACTCAGGGGAATACTATGGCTACACCTTC. Its protein is CASSLDSGEYYGYTF.

The rearrangement joins TRBV28 to TRBJ2-1; D perhaps matches TRBD2 (6 bases). Germline CDR1 reads MDHEN; CDR2 reads SYDVKM. The CDR3 is 13 residues long. Trimming removed 10 bases at V and 3 bases at J, with 13 bases between. CDR3 residues: CATRDLHYNEQFF. The DNA of the CDR3 is TGTGCCACCCGGGACTTACACTACAATGAGCAGTTCTTC.

This clone occurred a few times. The V and J genes are TRBV9 and TRBJ2-2; 7 bases line up with TRBD1. The CDR3 runs 15 residues. Germline trimming cut 4 bases from V and 3 bases from J; bases unmatched to any gene: 6. Looked up from germline, CDR1 is SGDLS and CDR2 is YYNGEE. CDR3 bases: TGTGCCAGCAGCATCCACAGGGGCGACACCGGGGAGCTGTTTTTT. Encoded protein: CASSIHRGDTGELFF.

In its sample, this clone was seen once. The chain employs TRBV30 and TRBJ1-1; no reliable D call. CDR1 and CDR2 (germline): GTSNPN, SVGIG (reference sequence). V was cut by 2 bases and J by 1 base, with 8 bases left in between. The CDR3 totals 13 residues. The CDR3 loop is CAWSYTANTEAFF. Here the CDR3 DNA reads TGTGCCTGGAGTTATACTGCGAACACTGAAGCTTTCTTT.

The chain links TRBV15 to TRBJ2-6, with D possibly being TRBD2 (7 bases). V lost 9 bases and J 0 bases, leaving 21 bases between the germline ends. CDR3 size: 18 residues. The germline gives CDR1 LNHNV, CDR2 YYDKDF (reference sequence). CDR3 DNA sequence: TGTGCCACGACTAGCCTCCGGGGGCTGGACTCTGGGGCCAACGTCCTGACTTTC. It is translated as CATTSLRGLDSGANVLTF.

The rearrangement links TRBV19 to TRBJ2-3; 8 bases align to TRBD1. Per germline, CDR1 LNHDA and CDR2 SQIVND (reference sequence). The V and J ends lost 5 bases and 3 bases, in that order; junction bases with no gene match: 7. CDR3 length: 15 amino acids. CDR3 in DNA: TGTGCCAGTAGTCTCCCAGGGGGCTTAACAGATACGCAGTATTTT. Its translation is CASSLPGGLTDTQYF.

This chain connects TRBV5-4 to TRBJ2-1; TRBD2 aligns across 9 bases. Per the germline V gene, CDR1 is SGHNT and CDR2 is YYREEE (reference sequence). V was clipped by 0 bases and J by 2 bases; unmatched bases: 6. The CDR3 loop spans 17 amino acids. The CDR3 sequence: CASSLAGASGTYNEQFF. DNA for the CDR3: TGTGCCAGCAGCTTGGCCGGGGCTAGCGGGACCTACAATGAGCAGTTCTTC.